Listed below are T cell receptor beta chains from one sample, sequenced in a study of blood T cell repertoires in COVID-19. Sequencing was performed with immunoSEQ multiplex PCR; in TCRdb, only in-frame clones are kept and a portion is missing. The sample carries more than 200,000 clones, 85% to 90% recorded once. Sequencing input: peripheral blood. These receptors came from a woman in her fifties or sixties with COVID-19, enrolled during active disease. CDR3s include the opening cysteine and the closing phenylalanine or tryptophan. A D gene is named only where the DNA matches it firmly. Size is stated for part of the rows, as once, few or many counts, or as a class when the clone is expanded.

abundance	d_gene	v_gene	j_gene	CDR3aa	CDR3nt
once	TRBD2	TRBV9	TRBJ2-1	CASSGPSKPSAGDHSYNEQFF	TGTGCCAGCAGCGGACCCTCGAAGCCGTCGGCGGGGGACCACTCCTACAATGAGCAGTTCTTC
NA	TRBD1	TRBV5-1	TRBJ1-4	CASSSDRVGEKLFF	TGCGCCAGCAGCTCGGACAGGGTCGGAGAAAAACTGTTTTTT
NA	NA	TRBV28	TRBJ1-2	CALLSGVSDYGYTF	TGTGCCCTCCTTTCAGGGGTGAGCGACTATGGCTACACCTTC
NA	NA	TRBV19	TRBJ1-1	CASSIISSGTEAFF	TGTGCCAGTAGTATTATCAGTTCCGGGACTGAAGCTTTCTTT
once	TRBD1	TRBV5-8	TRBJ2-3	CASSFGTGGSTDTQYF	TGTGCCAGCAGCTTCGGAACAGGGGGTAGCACAGATACGCAGTATTTT
NA	NA	TRBV28	TRBJ2-4	CASSLHLFFKTGSKNIQYF	TGTGCCAGCAGTTTACACCTGTTCTTCAAGACAGGATCTAAAAACATTCAGTACTTC
NA	NA	TRBV11-2	TRBJ1-6	CASSPLWDTNSPLHF	TGTGCCAGCAGCCCCCTTTGGGACACAAATTCACCCCTCCACTTT
NA	NA	TRBV12-5	TRBJ1-5	CASGTLTINQPQHF	TGTGCTAGTGGCACCTTGACAATTAATCAGCCCCAGCATTTT
NA	NA	TRBV12-3/TRBV12-4	TRBJ2-2	CASSRTAGELFF	TGTGCCAGCAGTCGAACGGCCGGGGAGCTGTTTTTT
NA	NA	TRBV5-4	TRBJ1-1	CASSLAGGEDTEAFF	TGTGCCAGCAGCTTGGCAGGAGGGGAGGACACTGAAGCTTTCTTT
once	NA	TRBV19	TRBJ2-7	CASSIVLGAFSEQYF	TGTGCCAGTAGTATAGTTCTGGGGGCCTTTTCCGAGCAGTACTTC
NA	NA	TRBV6-2/TRBV6-3	TRBJ2-7	CASSSMPASSYEQYF	TGTGCCAGCAGTTCGATGCCCGCGAGCTCCTACGAGCAGTACTTC
NA	TRBD1	TRBV28	TRBJ1-6	CASRDRTLYNSPLHF	TGTGCCAGCCGGGACAGGACTTTATATAATTCACCCCTCCACTTT
NA	TRBD2	TRBV19	TRBJ2-7	CASSIGGTSETYEQYF	TGTGCCAGTAGTATAGGTGGGACTAGCGAAACGTACGAGCAGTACTTC
NA	NA	TRBV24-1	TRBJ2-7	CATSDAGTTYEQYF	TGTGCCACCAGTGATGCCGGGACAACCTACGAGCAGTACTTC
NA	TRBD2	TRBV29-1	TRBJ2-5	CSARMRGIEETQYF	TGCAGCGCTAGGATGCGGGGGATCGAAGAGACCCAGTACTTC